These 22 T cell receptor beta chains originate from one sample sequenced in a study of neoadjuvant nivolumab and ipilimumab in lung cancer. Profiling relied on immunoSEQ multiplex PCR, and the TCRdb table lists in-frame clones only, not all of them. The table records about 17,000 clones, roughly four fifths of them present only once. The source material was tumor tissue, sampled after neoadjuvant nivolumab, alone or with ipilimumab, at or shortly before surgery. The receptors here all came from an adult with non-small cell lung cancer.

V gene TRBV6-1 combines with J gene TRBJ1-5; 8 bases are shared with TRBD1. CDR3 length: 14 amino acids. Germline V gene sequence: CDR1 MNHNS, CDR2 SASEGT. With V trimmed by 5 bases and J by 3 bases, 3 bases remained unmatched. The chain's CDR3 is CASSRDRNNQPQHF. The CDR3 DNA reads as TGTGCCAGCAGTCGGGACAGGAACAATCAGCCCCAGCATTTT.

The chain recombines TRBV11-2 with TRBJ2-7, with 8 bases matching TRBD1. Germline V gives CDR1 SGHAT, CDR2 FQNNGV. The CDR3 is 15 residues long. The V gene end was trimmed by 0 bases and the J gene end by 2 bases; junction bases not matched to a gene: 3. This CDR3 reads CASSLEQGVAYEQYF. The CDR3, as DNA: TGTGCCAGCAGCTTAGAACAGGGGGTTGCCTACGAGCAGTACTTC. Combining the CDR3 with reference TRBV11-2 and TRBJ2-7 gives the whole variable domain EAGVAQSPRYKIIEKRQSVAFWCNPISGHATLYWYQQILGQGPKLLIQFQNNGVVDDSQLPKDRFSAERLKGVDSTLKIQPAKLEDSAVYLCASSLEQGVAYEQYFGPGTRLTVT.

J is TRBJ1-2 and V is TRBV6-1, with 7 bases that match TRBD1. Germline V lookup: CDR1 MNHNS, CDR2 SASEGT. The CDR3 has 14 residues. Unmatched junction bases numbered 3, after V lost 1 base and J lost 4 bases. CDR3 nucleotide sequence: TGTGCCAGCAGTGAAGGTCCAGGGGGCTATGGCTACACCTTC. Protein product: CASSEGPGGYGYTF.

V usage is TRBV6-5 and J usage is TRBJ1-1; D gene ambiguous. Trimming shortened V by 0 bases and J by 1 base, and 9 bases separated the two germline ends. The length of the CDR3 is 15 residues. The V gene's germline CDR1 is MNHEY and CDR2 SVGAGI. CDR3 protein: CASSYSLLGNTEAFF. The DNA of the CDR3 is TGTGCCAGCAGTTACTCATTGTTGGGGAACACTGAAGCTTTCTTT.

There are a few counts of this clone. V and J are TRBV7-9 and TRBJ1-6; no firm D call. Germline CDR1 and CDR2: SEHNR and FQNEAQ (reference sequence). The germline V and J ends were trimmed by 5 bases and 6 bases, with 11 bases remaining between them. The CDR3 runs 14 residues. CDR3 protein: CASSPINPNSPLHF. The DNA for the CDR3 is TGTGCCAGCAGCCCGATAAACCCTAATTCACCCCTCCACTTT.

The chain carries TRBV2 and TRBJ1-2, with TRBD1 as a possible D gene (6 bases). Germline V gene lookup returns CDR1 SNHLY and CDR2 FYNNEI. There are 13 residues in the CDR3. The V and J ends lost 4 bases and 4 bases respectively, with 10 bases between them. The CDR3 nucleotides read TGTGCCAGCAGTGTGACAGGAGGCTATGGCTACACCTTC. It translates to CASSVTGGYGYTF. Looking up the rest from reference TRBV2 and TRBJ1-2 gives the full variable domain: EPEVTQTPSHQVTQMGQEVILRCVPISNHLYFYWYRQILGQKVEFLVSFYNNEISEKSEIFDDQFSVERPDGSNFTLKIRSTKLEDSAMYFCASSVTGGYGYTFGSGTRLTVV.

As regards this clone: Other DNA sequences in this sample translate to the same CDR3. This chain uses TRBV30 with TRBJ1-5; D ambiguous. Trimming shortened V by 3 bases and J by 0 bases, and 6 bases separated the two germline ends. The CDR3 totals 13 residues. Germline values: CDR1 GTSNPN, CDR2 SVGIG (reference sequence). The CDR3 is CAWSADSNQPQHF. For the CDR3, the DNA is TGTGCCTGGAGCGCAGATAGCAATCAGCCCCAGCATTTT.

The genes are TRBV6-1 and TRBJ1-6; perhaps TRBD1 as D (5 bases). The CDR3 extends over 14 amino acids. Trimming shortened V by 1 base and J by 10 bases, and 11 bases separated the two germline ends. Germline V CDR1 and CDR2: MNHNS, SASEGT. The CDR3 nucleotides are TGTGCCAGCAGTGAAGGTGACAGTCGGTCACCCCTCCACTTT. Amino acids: CASSEGDSRSPLHF.

This clone was detected only a few times. The chain uses TRBV9 and TRBJ2-2; TRBD2 matches at 9 bases. Germline CDR1 is SGDLS and CDR2 is YYNGEE. This CDR3 has 15 residues. Losses at the gene ends were 2 bases for V and 7 bases for J; bases not matched to a gene: 6. CDR3 amino acids: CASSVGGTSRGELFF. The CDR3 bases are TGTGCCAGCAGCGTCGGGGGGACTAGCCGCGGGGAGCTGTTTTTT.

Comments on this clone: Sequence at one end of the junction differs from germline and may be a read error. The chain carries TRBV5-1 and TRBJ2-3; D possibly uses TRBD1 or TRBD2 (6 bases each). The CDR3 totals 15 residues. The germline gives CDR1 SGHRS, CDR2 YFSETQ. CDR3 protein: CTSSLVGGLTDTQYF. As DNA, the CDR3 is TGCACCAGCAGCTTGGTAGGGGGACTCACAGATACGCAGTATTTT.

This sequence joins TRBV7-2 and TRBJ1-5; possible D gene TRBD1, 5 bases. CDR3 length equals 15 residues. Germline V lookup: CDR1 SGHTA, CDR2 FQGNSA. Trimming stripped 2 bases from V and 6 bases from J, with 14 bases between. CDR3 protein: CASSLFQGIGQPQHF. The CDR3 DNA is TGTGCCAGCAGCTTATTCCAGGGTATTGGTCAGCCCCAGCATTTT.

This clone is categorized as medium-sized. The J gene is TRBJ2-2, the V gene TRBV6-5, with no clear D. Germline V gene sequence: CDR1 MNHEY, CDR2 SVGAGI. This CDR3 region has 14 residues. Trimming took 7 bases from V and 1 from J, leaving 10 bases between them. CDR3 region: CASNPTGNTGELFF. In nucleotides, the CDR3 is TGTGCCAGCAACCCGACGGGGAACACCGGGGAGCTGTTTTTT.

This chain's CDR3 is CASSLSPASSEQYF. The CDR3 DNA follows: TGTGCCAGCAGCTTATCCCCCGCTTCGTCGGAGCAGTACTTC. The V and J genes are TRBV7-2 and TRBJ2-7; D remains ambiguous. With 2 bases removed from V and 7 bases from J, the gap between germline ends came to 15 bases. From germline, CDR1 is SGHTA and CDR2 FQGNSA. CDR3 length equals 14 residues.

This chain's CDR3 is CASSLPRGPARGYTF. The CDR3 bases are TGTGCCAGCAGCCTCCCCCGGGGCCCGGCTCGAGGCTACACCTTC. The V call is TRBV5-4, the J call TRBJ1-2, with a possible D match to TRBD1 (5 bases). Trimming left V 4 bases short and J 8 bases short, with 21 bases between. Looked up from germline, CDR1 is SGHNT and CDR2 is YYREEE (reference sequence). CDR3 size: 15 residues.

In this sample, this clone turned up a few times. The gene calls are TRBV9 and TRBJ1-4, with a weak D call TRBD1 (5 bases). The CDR3 loop spans 15 amino acids. The V and J ends lost 6 bases and 7 bases respectively, with 19 bases between them. In germline, CDR1 is SGDLS, CDR2 YYNGEE. The CDR3 loop reads CASNKEGQVGEKLFF. Here the CDR3 DNA reads TGTGCCAGCAACAAAGAGGGGCAGGTCGGTGAAAAACTGTTTTTT.

The chain employs TRBV6-1 and TRBJ1-2, with TRBD1 matching over 7 bases. CDR1 is MNHNS, CDR2 SASEGT, per germline. CDR3 length: 15 residues. Trimming cost V 6 bases and J 0 bases; bases outside gene matches: 7. CDR3 DNA: TGTGCCAGCAGGGGGACAGCCGGAGCTAACTATGGCTACACCTTC. This codes for CASRGTAGANYGYTF.

The chain joins TRBV2 to TRBJ1-5; D is ambiguous. CDR1 is SNHLY and CDR2 is FYNNEI in the germline V gene. The V end was cut by 5 bases, the J end by 7 bases, with 18 bases between. The length of the CDR3 is 15 residues. The CDR3 is CASSKETLPAQPQHF. CDR3 nucleotides: TGTGCCAGCAGTAAAGAGACACTCCCGGCACAGCCCCAGCATTTT.

This clone was counted only a few times. This chain links TRBV6-5 with TRBJ2-2; perhaps TRBD1 as D (5 bases). The V and J ends lost 7 bases and 4 bases respectively, with 13 bases between them. From germline, CDR1 is MNHEY and CDR2 SVGAGI. CDR3 length: 14 amino acids. CDR3 sequence: CASNSGHLTGELFF. The DNA for the CDR3 is TGTGCCAGCAACTCAGGACACCTCACCGGGGAGCTGTTTTTT.

The chain combines TRBV27 with TRBJ2-3, with D possibly called TRBD1 or TRBD2 (5 bases each). CDR1 and CDR2 from the germline V gene are MNHEY and SMNVEV (reference sequence). The V end lost 9 bases, the J end lost 2 bases, and 15 bases lay between the germline ends. The CDR3 has 14 amino acids. The DNA for the CDR3 is TGTGCCAGGATGGGGACGCCAGTCACAGATACGCAGTATTTT. It yields the protein CARMGTPVTDTQYF.

The chain uses TRBV5-1 and TRBJ1-2; D uncertain. This CDR3 contains 13 residues. Deletions cut 1 base from V and 3 bases from J, with 7 bases between. Germline V gene lookup returns CDR1 SGHRS and CDR2 YFSETQ. CDR3 amino acids: CASSLSPDYGYTF. DNA of the CDR3: TGCGCCAGCAGCTTGTCCCCGGACTATGGCTACACCTTC.

The CDR3, as DNA: TGTGCCATCAGAGAATCCCAGCTGGCAGGGGGAATGGATGGCTACACCTTC. The encoded protein is CAIRESQLAGGMDGYTF. J is TRBJ1-2 and V is TRBV10-3, with 7 bases that match TRBD1. The trim removed 6 bases at V and 6 bases at J, leaving 19 bases unmatched. This CDR3 has 17 amino acids. CDR1 ENHRY and CDR2 SYGVKD come from the germline V gene.

The chain is built from TRBV27 and TRBJ1-2; possibly TRBD1 for D (6 bases). The germline V and J ends were trimmed by 2 bases and 3 bases, with 13 bases remaining between them. Germline V gene sequence: CDR1 MNHEY, CDR2 SMNVEV (reference sequence). CDR3 length: 15 residues. CDR3 residues: CASSLQGKGHYGYTF. Written as DNA, the CDR3 is TGTGCCAGCAGTTTACAGGGGAAGGGGCACTATGGCTACACCTTC.